The source of this TCR beta chain is a study of Ad26.COV2.S vaccination and SARS-CoV-2 variants. TCRdb's copy holds only in-frame clones and misses some; the assay was immunoSEQ multiplex PCR. This sample has over 100,000 clones, with 80% found just once. Turning to this clone: Antigen: not known.

This CDR3 region has 14 residues. CDR1 is MDHEN, CDR2 SYDVKM, per germline. V was pared by 6 bases and J by 0 bases, with 9 bases between. Whole-study findings and limits: Responses of spike-specific T cells (both CD8+ and CD4+) reportedly showed substantial breadth after vaccination. Vaccine and placebo recipients had similar non-spike TCR breadth. Placebo recipients had lower spike-specific TCR breadth than vaccine recipients.

This TCR was recovered from a human donor who had recovered from COVID-19. The source was peripheral blood, collected after recovery from COVID-19. The V call is TRBV28, the J call TRBJ1-3; D gene ambiguous. The CDR3 coding sequence is TGTGCCAGCAGCCCGAGCGGCTCTGGAAACACCATATATTTT. Residues: CASSPSGSGNTIYF.